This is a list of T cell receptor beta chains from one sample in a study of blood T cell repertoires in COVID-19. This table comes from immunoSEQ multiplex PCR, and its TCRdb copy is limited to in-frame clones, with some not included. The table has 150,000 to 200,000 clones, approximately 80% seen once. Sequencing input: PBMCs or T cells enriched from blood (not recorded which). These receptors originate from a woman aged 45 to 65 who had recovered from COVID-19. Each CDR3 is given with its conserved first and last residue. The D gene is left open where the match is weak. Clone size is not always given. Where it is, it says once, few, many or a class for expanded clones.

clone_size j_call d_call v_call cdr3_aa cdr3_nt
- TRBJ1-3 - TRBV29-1 CSVGGDRSAGNTIYF TGCAGCGTTGGAGGTGACAGGAGCGCGGGAAACACCATATATTTT
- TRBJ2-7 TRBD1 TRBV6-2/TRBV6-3 CASSLQGASEQYF TGTGCCAGCAGTTTACAGGGGGCGAGCGAGCAGTACTTC
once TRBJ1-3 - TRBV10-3 CAISDWGLLENTIYF TGTGCCATCAGTGATTGGGGGCTTTTGGAAAACACCATATATTTT
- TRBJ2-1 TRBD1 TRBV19 CASSPNRGSVTEQFF TGTGCCAGTAGTCCGAACAGGGGGTCAGTTACTGAGCAGTTCTTC
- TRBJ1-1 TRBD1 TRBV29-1 CSALRTGSVEAFF TGCAGCGCCCTTAGGACAGGGTCCGTTGAAGCTTTCTTT
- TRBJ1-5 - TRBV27 CASSLQGGPQHF TGTGCCAGCAGTCTCCAGGGTGGGCCCCAGCATTTT
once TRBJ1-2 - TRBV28 CASTQGGQFYGYTF TGTGCCAGCACCCAAGGGGGACAATTCTATGGCTACACCTTC
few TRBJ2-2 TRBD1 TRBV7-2 CASSLAGTGTTGELFF TGTGCCAGCAGCTTAGCTGGGACAGGGACGACCGGGGAGCTGTTTTTT
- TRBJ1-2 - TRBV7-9 CASSSTGFNYGYTF TGTGCCAGCAGCTCTACAGGGTTCAACTATGGCTACACCTTC
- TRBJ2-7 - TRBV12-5 CASGFGGSYEQYF TGTGCTAGTGGTTTTGGCGGATCCTACGAGCAGTACTTC
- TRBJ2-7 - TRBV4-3 CASSQASEQYF TGCGCCAGCAGCCAAGCTAGCGAGCAGTACTTC
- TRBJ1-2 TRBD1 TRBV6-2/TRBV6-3 CASSYLRDRGPSGYTF TGTGCCAGCAGTTACCTCCGGGACAGGGGGCCGAGTGGCTACACCTTC
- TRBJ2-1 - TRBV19 CASSLGLWNEQFF TGTGCCAGTAGTTTGGGACTTTGGAATGAGCAGTTCTTC
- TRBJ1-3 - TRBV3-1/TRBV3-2 CASTTGSVSSGNTIYF TGTGCCAGCACCACCGGGTCAGTTAGCTCTGGAAACACCATATATTTT
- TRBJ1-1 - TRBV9 CASSVEQAGGAFF TGTGCCAGCAGCGTAGAACAGGCAGGTGGGGCTTTCTTT
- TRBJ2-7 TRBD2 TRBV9 CASSPTSGPSYEQYF TGTGCCAGCAGCCCGACTAGCGGGCCCTCCTACGAGCAGTACTTC
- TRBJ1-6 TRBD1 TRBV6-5 CASSDGDSENSPLHF TGTGCCAGCTCCGACGGGGACAGCGAGAATTCACCCCTCCACTTT
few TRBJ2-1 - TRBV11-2 CASSPVRVGEQFF TGTGCCAGCAGCCCCGTCCGGGTCGGTGAGCAGTTCTTC
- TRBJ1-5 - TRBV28 CASSPPDSNQPQHF TGTGCCAGCAGTCCCCCGGACAGTAATCAGCCCCAGCATTTT
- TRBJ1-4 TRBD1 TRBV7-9 CASSFGDRNEKLFF TGTGCCAGCAGCTTCGGGGACAGGAATGAAAAACTGTTTTTT
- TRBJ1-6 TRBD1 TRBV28 CASTGDENSPLHF TGTGCCAGTACAGGGGATGAGAATTCACCCCTCCACTTT
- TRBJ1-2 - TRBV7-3 CASSLAGNYGYTF TGTGCCAGCAGCTTGGCAGGAAACTATGGCTACACCTTC
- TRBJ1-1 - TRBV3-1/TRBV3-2 CASSQPRSGTTSEAFF TGTGCCAGCAGCCAACCCCGATCGGGGACAACATCCGAAGCTTTCTTT
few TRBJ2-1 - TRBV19 CASSIRPSDWDSSYNEQFF TGTGCCAGTAGTATACGGCCTAGCGATTGGGATAGCTCCTACAATGAGCAGTTCTTC
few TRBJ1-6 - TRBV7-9 CASSLKGPRENSPLHF TGTGCCAGCAGCTTAAAGGGCCCACGGGAAAATTCACCCCTCCACTTT
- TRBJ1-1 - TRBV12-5 CASGLETGNTEAFF TGTGCTAGTGGTTTGGAAACAGGGAACACTGAAGCTTTCTTT
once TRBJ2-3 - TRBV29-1 CSVVGRGITDTQYF TGCAGCGTTGTGGGTCGGGGTATCACAGATACGCAGTATTTT
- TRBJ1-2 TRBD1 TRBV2 CASSTKTGTVYGYTF TGTGCCAGCAGCACTAAAACCGGGACAGTCTATGGCTACACCTTC
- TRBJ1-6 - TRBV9 CASSVLPTGTSNSPLHF TGTGCCAGCAGCGTTCTTCCAACCGGGACTAGTAATTCACCCCTCCACTTT
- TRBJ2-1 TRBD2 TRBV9 CASSGTSGLVNEQFF TGTGCCAGCAGCGGAACTTCGGGACTAGTCAATGAGCAGTTCTTC
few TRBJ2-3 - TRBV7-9 CASSLAGGPADTQYF TGTGCCAGCAGCTTAGCGGGGGGGCCCGCAGATACGCAGTATTTT
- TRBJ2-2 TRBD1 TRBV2 CASSVGTGIGELFF TGTGCCAGCAGTGTAGGGACAGGTATCGGGGAGCTGTTTTTT
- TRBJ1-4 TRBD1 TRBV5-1 CASSFDRGQEKLFF TGCGCCAGCAGTTTTGACAGGGGCCAAGAAAAACTGTTTTTT
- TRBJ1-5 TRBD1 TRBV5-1 CASSWTGGGQPQHF TGCGCCAGCAGCTGGACAGGAGGGGGTCAGCCCCAGCATTTT
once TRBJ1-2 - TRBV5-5 CASTVGGFSYGYTF TGTGCCAGCACGGTTGGGGGCTTTAGCTATGGCTACACCTTC
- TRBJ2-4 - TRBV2 CASSEASGAKNIQYF TGTGCCAGCAGTGAAGCGTCAGGAGCCAAAAACATTCAGTACTTC
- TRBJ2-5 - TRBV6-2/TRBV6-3 CASSYSDRRGETQYF TGTGCCAGCAGTTACTCAGACAGGAGAGGAGAGACCCAGTACTTC
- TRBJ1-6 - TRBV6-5 CASTFRSLNSPLHF TGTGCCAGCACCTTCAGATCCCTTAATTCACCCCTCCACTTT
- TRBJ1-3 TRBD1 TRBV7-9 CASSLGQGAINTIYF TGTGCCAGCAGCCTTGGACAGGGCGCTATAAACACCATATATTTT
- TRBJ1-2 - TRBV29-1 CSVGVGQVGYTF TGCAGCGTTGGGGTGGGGCAAGTTGGCTACACCTTC
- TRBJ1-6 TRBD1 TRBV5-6 CASSLQGPANSPLHF TGTGCCAGCAGTTTACAGGGGCCCGCTAATTCACCCCTCCACTTT
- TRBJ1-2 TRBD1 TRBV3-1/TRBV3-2 CASSQGTGNYYGYTF TGTGCCAGCAGCCAAGGGACAGGGAATTACTATGGCTACACCTTC
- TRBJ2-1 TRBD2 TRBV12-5 CASGLVWEAGGNEQFF TGTGCTAGTGGTTTGGTATGGGAGGCGGGGGGGAATGAGCAGTTCTTC
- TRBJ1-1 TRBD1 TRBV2 CASRDRVSYTEAFF TGTGCCAGCAGGGACAGGGTTTCGTACACTGAAGCTTTCTTT
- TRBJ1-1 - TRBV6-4 CASRTAGGTEAFF TGTGCCAGCAGAACAGCGGGGGGAACTGAAGCTTTCTTT
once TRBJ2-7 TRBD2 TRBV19 CASSPNSGGSSYEQYF TGTGCCAGTAGTCCCAACAGCGGGGGCTCTTCCTACGAGCAGTACTTC
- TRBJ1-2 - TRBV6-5 CASSYSIGLSLYGYTF TGTGCCAGCAGTTACTCGATTGGACTCTCTCTCTATGGCTACACCTTC
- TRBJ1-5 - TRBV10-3 CAISDIKGGLDQPQHF TGTGCCATCAGTGATATTAAGGGAGGGTTAGATCAGCCCCAGCATTTT
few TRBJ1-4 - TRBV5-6 CASSLGTLNEKLFF TGTGCCAGCAGCTTGGGGACACTAAATGAAAAACTGTTTTTT
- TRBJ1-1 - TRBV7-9 CASTLPGTTEAFF TGTGCCAGCACCCTACCAGGTACAACTGAAGCTTTCTTT
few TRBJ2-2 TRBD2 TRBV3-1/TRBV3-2 CASSPYRTSRGTGELFF TGTGCCAGCAGCCCATACCGGACTAGTCGGGGCACCGGGGAGCTGTTTTTT